A selection of T cell receptor beta chains follows, all from one sample in a study of control samples from healthy donors and cancer patients. Libraries were prepared by immunoSEQ multiplex PCR; TCRdb keeps only in-frame clonotypes and omits some of them. The data hold around 110,000 clones, with around 91% observed a single time. The sequenced material came from PBMCs. Every receptor here comes from a woman in her fifties or sixties with colorectal cancer. CDR3s include the opening cysteine and the closing phenylalanine or tryptophan. The D gene is left open where the match is weak. Size tells how often a clone was seen (once, few, many) or the class of an expanded clone, and some rows leave it out.

clone size: -
V gene: TRBV6-5
CDR3 length: 12
J gene: TRBJ2-1
D gene: -
CDR3 DNA: TGTGCCAGCAGTAGACTTGACAATGAGCAGTTCTTC
CDR3 protein: CASSRLDNEQFF

clone size: -
V gene: TRBV20-1
CDR3 length: 11
J gene: TRBJ2-3
D gene: -
CDR3 DNA: TGCAGTGCCTCGTTGACAGATACGCAGTATTTT
CDR3 protein: CSASLTDTQYF

clone size: -
V gene: TRBV6-4
CDR3 length: 14
J gene: TRBJ2-1
D gene: -
CDR3 DNA: TGTGCCAGCAGTGAGGTTAGCGGTTGGGGTGAGCAGTTCTTC
CDR3 protein: CASSEVSGWGEQFF

clone size: -
V gene: TRBV6-1
CDR3 length: 15
J gene: TRBJ2-7
D gene: -
CDR3 DNA: TGTGCCAGCAGTGAAAGGAGGGGGCTCTCCTACGAGCAGTACTTC
CDR3 protein: CASSERRGLSYEQYF

clone size: -
V gene: TRBV6-5
CDR3 length: 16
J gene: TRBJ2-7
D gene: TRBD1
CDR3 DNA: TGTGCCAGCAGTTACTATCGACAGGGGGGGTCCTACGAGCAGTACTTC
CDR3 protein: CASSYYRQGGSYEQYF

clone size: -
V gene: TRBV5-1
CDR3 length: 14
J gene: TRBJ1-5
D gene: TRBD1
CDR3 DNA: TGCGCCAGCAGCTGGGGACAGCCTAATCAGCCCCAGCATTTT
CDR3 protein: CASSWGQPNQPQHF

clone size: -
V gene: TRBV5-6
CDR3 length: 15
J gene: TRBJ2-1
D gene: -
CDR3 DNA: TGTGCCAGCAGCTATCCCCCGACAGACGATAATGAGCAGTTCTTC
CDR3 protein: CASSYPPTDDNEQFF

clone size: once
V gene: TRBV6-5
CDR3 length: 16
J gene: TRBJ1-3
D gene: -
CDR3 DNA: TGTGCCAGCAGTTACTCGAATAGGGGGGCTGGAAACACCATATATTTT
CDR3 protein: CASSYSNRGAGNTIYF

clone size: -
V gene: TRBV12-3/TRBV12-4
CDR3 length: 13
J gene: TRBJ1-2
D gene: -
CDR3 DNA: TGTGCCAGCGGTGGGCAGGGAGGCTATGGCTACACCTTC
CDR3 protein: CASGGQGGYGYTF

clone size: -
V gene: TRBV2
CDR3 length: 14
J gene: TRBJ1-2
D gene: -
CDR3 DNA: TGTGCCAGCTCACGGGGGGGCACCGACTATGGCTACACCTTC
CDR3 protein: CASSRGGTDYGYTF

clone size: once
V gene: TRBV4-2
CDR3 length: 16
J gene: TRBJ2-5
D gene: TRBD2
CDR3 DNA: TGTGCCAGCAGCCAAGGTCTTGCGGGAGGTCAGGAGACCCAGTACTTC
CDR3 protein: CASSQGLAGGQETQYF

clone size: -
V gene: TRBV19
CDR3 length: 17
J gene: TRBJ1-4
D gene: -
CDR3 DNA: TGTGCCAGTAGTATAAACTCCGGGACACTCGGGAATGAAAAACTGTTTTTT
CDR3 protein: CASSINSGTLGNEKLFF

clone size: -
V gene: TRBV2
CDR3 length: 11
J gene: TRBJ2-7
D gene: TRBD1
CDR3 DNA: TGTGCCAGCAGGGGGGACAGGGAGGCCCTCTTC
CDR3 protein: CASRGDREALF

clone size: -
V gene: TRBV18
CDR3 length: 14
J gene: TRBJ2-5
D gene: -
CDR3 DNA: TGTGCCAGCTCACCGGGGCCTATGGGCGAGACCCAGTACTTC
CDR3 protein: CASSPGPMGETQYF

clone size: few
V gene: TRBV6-6
CDR3 length: 14
J gene: TRBJ2-7
D gene: TRBD1
CDR3 DNA: TGTGCCAGCAGGGGGGGACAGGGGGCGTATGAGCAGTACTTC
CDR3 protein: CASRGGQGAYEQYF

clone size: -
V gene: TRBV2
CDR3 length: 12
J gene: TRBJ1-1
D gene: TRBD1
CDR3 DNA: TGTGCCTTAGGACAGGGGGAAACTGAAGCTTTCTTT
CDR3 protein: CALGQGETEAFF

clone size: -
V gene: TRBV25-1
CDR3 length: 14
J gene: TRBJ1-1
D gene: -
CDR3 DNA: TGTGCCAGCAGTTATAGTCTAAAGAACACTGAAGCTTTCTTT
CDR3 protein: CASSYSLKNTEAFF

clone size: -
V gene: TRBV25-1
CDR3 length: 16
J gene: TRBJ2-1
D gene: -
CDR3 DNA: TGTGCCAGCAGCGTACTAGACCCGGGAGTTAGCAATGAGCAGTTCTTC
CDR3 protein: CASSVLDPGVSNEQFF

clone size: -
V gene: TRBV28
CDR3 length: 15
J gene: TRBJ1-4
D gene: -
CDR3 DNA: TGTGCCAGCAGCCCGGCGGGGCTCCTCTGGGAAAAACTGTTTTTT
CDR3 protein: CASSPAGLLWEKLFF

clone size: once
V gene: TRBV28
CDR3 length: 12
J gene: TRBJ1-1
D gene: TRBD1
CDR3 DNA: TGTGCCAGCAGTTCGCAGGGGGTCGGAGCTTTCTTT
CDR3 protein: CASSSQGVGAFF

clone size: -
V gene: TRBV2
CDR3 length: 16
J gene: TRBJ1-5
D gene: -
CDR3 DNA: TGTGCCAGCAGTTTTGAGGGACAAGGAAGCAATCAGCCCCAGCATTTT
CDR3 protein: CASSFEGQGSNQPQHF

clone size: -
V gene: TRBV19
CDR3 length: 14
J gene: TRBJ2-1
D gene: TRBD1
CDR3 DNA: TGTGCCAGTACTCCGGGACAGGGTTACAATGAGCAGTTCTTC
CDR3 protein: CASTPGQGYNEQFF

clone size: -
V gene: TRBV5-4
CDR3 length: 16
J gene: TRBJ2-1
D gene: TRBD1
CDR3 DNA: TGTGCCAGCAGCATGTTGGGACAGGGGTCCTACAATGAGCAGTTCTTC
CDR3 protein: CASSMLGQGSYNEQFF

clone size: -
V gene: TRBV6-5
CDR3 length: 14
J gene: TRBJ2-7
D gene: TRBD1
CDR3 DNA: TGTGCCAGCGCAGGTTCAGGGGGCTCGGGGGAGCAGTACTTC
CDR3 protein: CASAGSGGSGEQYF

clone size: -
V gene: TRBV4-1
CDR3 length: 16
J gene: TRBJ2-3
D gene: -
CDR3 DNA: TGCGCCAGCAGCCAAGAGGTGGCACGGAGCACAGATACGCAGTATTTT
CDR3 protein: CASSQEVARSTDTQYF

clone size: -
V gene: TRBV2
CDR3 length: 16
J gene: TRBJ2-1
D gene: -
CDR3 DNA: TGTGCCAGCAGTGCTCAGCGGCTCCTGGGGGACAATGAGCAGTTCTTC
CDR3 protein: CASSAQRLLGDNEQFF

clone size: -
V gene: TRBV5-1
CDR3 length: 15
J gene: TRBJ1-3
D gene: TRBD1
CDR3 DNA: TGCGCCAGCAGCTTGGTTACAGGGGGAGGCAACACCATATATTTT
CDR3 protein: CASSLVTGGGNTIYF